The 3 T cell receptor beta chains reported below all come from one sample, sequenced in a study of T cell responses to AZD1222 COVID-19 vaccine. The data were produced by immunoSEQ multiplex PCR, yet TCRdb's version contains in-frame clones alone and is incomplete. The sample includes about 140,000 clones, about nine tenths of them seen just once. This specimen was peripheral blood, taken 28 days after the second AZD1222 dose. The receptors here all came from an adult who received the AZD1222 COVID-19 vaccine.

V gene TRBV6-6 combines with J gene TRBJ2-7; no firm D call. Trimming pared 4 bases from V and 0 bases from J, leaving 16 bases between. Per the germline V gene, CDR1 is MNHNY and CDR2 is SVGAGI (reference sequence). This CDR3 has 16 residues. The CDR3: CASSFNEVWGSYEQYF. DNA for the CDR3: TGTGCCAGCAGTTTCAACGAGGTTTGGGGCTCCTACGAGCAGTACTTC.

Only a few counts were recorded for this clone. V gene TRBV9 combines with J gene TRBJ1-2; tentatively, D is TRBD1 (6 bases). Trimming took off 9 bases at V and 8 bases at J, with 23 bases between the two ends. Germline values: CDR1 SGDLS, CDR2 YYNGEE. The length of the CDR3 is 14 residues. The CDR3 coding sequence is TGTGCCACCCCTAGGGCAGGGGCAAGTGAGGGCTACACCTTC. Protein sequence: CATPRAGASEGYTF. The complete variable domain, with remaining parts taken from reference TRBV9 and TRBJ1-2, reads DSGVTQTPKHLITATGQRVTLRCSPRSGDLSVYWYQQSLDQGLQFLIQYYNGEERAKGNILERFSAQQFPDLHSELNLSSLELGDSALYFCATPRAGASEGYTFGSGTRLTVV.

This clone occurred once. This chain connects TRBV5-4 to TRBJ1-2, with D perhaps matching TRBD1 (6 bases). Germline V gene sequence: CDR1 SGHNT, CDR2 YYREEE (reference sequence). Trimming left V 2 bases short and J 2 bases short, with 13 bases between. This CDR3 is built from 15 residues. The CDR3 protein is CASSFGQGRNYGYTF. The CDR3 DNA reads TGTGCCAGCAGCTTCGGGCAGGGGCGAAACTATGGCTACACCTTC. The complete variable domain, with remaining parts taken from reference TRBV5-4 and TRBJ1-2, reads ETGVTQSPTHLIKTRGQQVTLRCSSQSGHNTVSWYQQALGQGPQFIFQYYREEENGRGNFPPRFSGLQFPNYSSELNVNALELDDSALYLCASSFGQGRNYGYTFGSGTRLTVV.